These 18 T cell receptor beta chains came from one sample sequenced in a study of post-analysis software for immune sequencing data. Study-wide results and caveats: Elevated frequency relative to controls characterized a handful of TRBV segments in patients, TRBV5-6, TRBV5-1 and TRBV20-1 among them.

No antigens are known for them. The TCR beta cDNA libraries carried unique molecular identifiers. TCRdb reanalysed the PCR reads using MiXCR and keeps one entry per CDR3 protein. The sample has 700,000 to 800,000 distinct CDR3 sequences; 30% are singletons. The material sequenced was blood. The origin of the receptors is a girl aged 5-17 years with multiple sclerosis.

This rearrangement joins TRBV24-1 to TRBJ1-1, with D maybe TRBD1 (6 bases). V was cut by 7 bases and J by 5 bases, with 16 bases left in between. Germline loops: CDR1 KGHDR, CDR2 SFDVKD. The length of the CDR3 is 14 residues. The CDR3 nucleotides are TGTGCCACCAGGGCCCCAGGGGCAAATACTGAAGCTTTCTTT. This translates into CATRAPGANTEAFF.

A few counts support this clonotype. CDR3 in DNA: TGCAGCGTCGGGGACAGGTCGAATGAAAAACTGTTTTTT. It yields the protein CSVGDRSNEKLFF. The rearrangement links TRBV29-1 to TRBJ1-4; 8 nucleotides align to TRBD1. With V trimmed by 6 bases and J by 5 bases, 5 bases remained unmatched. The CDR3 covers 13 residues. Germline lookup yields CDR1 SQVTM and CDR2 ANQGSEA.

Notes on this clonotype: The junction and the germline gene differ at one end; a read error may be behind it. This rearrangement joins TRBV7-2 to TRBJ1-2, with 7 bases that match TRBD1. Per germline, CDR1 SGHTA and CDR2 FQGNSA. The CDR3 is 13 residues long. CDR3 residues: CANSLIQGYGYTF. DNA of the CDR3: TGTGCCAACAGCTTAATACAGGGGTACGGCTACACCTTC.

This clonotype has more than one count but fewer than ten. The chain recombines TRBV5-5 with TRBJ2-7; D gene uncertain. Germline-derived CDR1 and CDR2 are SGHKS and YYEKEE (reference sequence). V lost 2 bases, J lost 6 bases, and 9 bases lay in between. There are 12 residues in the CDR3. CDR3 sequence: CASSFSPSEQYF. The CDR3 bases are TGTGCCAGCAGCTTTTCACCCTCCGAGCAGTACTTC.

The rearrangement uses TRBV2 and TRBJ2-2, with 7 bases lining up with TRBD1. With 8 bases clipped from V and 2 bases from J, the junction kept 2 bases outside the gene matches. Germline V CDR1 and CDR2: SNHLY, FYNNEI. CDR3 length: 13 amino acids. This CDR3 is CASGDSNTGELFF. The CDR3 DNA reads as TGTGCCAGCGGGGACAGTAACACCGGGGAGCTGTTTTTT.

This clonotype was counted only a few times. This rearrangement joins TRBV5-1 to TRBJ2-1; D is possibly TRBD2 (7 bases). This CDR3 has 15 amino acids. Trimming cost V 6 bases and J 5 bases, with 18 bases left between them. Germline CDR1 SGHRS, CDR2 YFSETQ. CDR3 DNA sequence: TGCGCCAGCACCCTGCTGGGGGGGCCTCACAATGAGCAGTTCTTC. This codes for CASTLLGGPHNEQFF.

The sample holds a few counts of this clonotype. This sequence joins TRBV7-9 and TRBJ2-7; D may be TRBD1 (6 bases). Trimming took off 5 bases at V and 3 bases at J, with 23 bases between the two ends. This CDR3 comprises 17 residues. Germline-derived CDR1 and CDR2 are SEHNR and FQNEAQ (reference sequence). In DNA, the CDR3 is TGTGCCAGCAGCCCGACTTCCCTCGACAGGCCCAACTACGAGCAGTACTTC. This sequence encodes CASSPTSLDRPNYEQYF.

This clonotype occurred once. The CDR3 here is CASRTPGLAAWNEQYF. The CDR3 region has the DNA TGCGCCAGCAGAACCCCGGGACTAGCGGCTTGGAATGAGCAGTACTTC. The chain joins TRBV5-1 to TRBJ2-7; 11 bases are shared with TRBD2. Germline-derived CDR1 and CDR2 are SGHRS and YFSETQ. V trimming: 5 bases; J trimming: 7 bases; junction bases outside the gene matches: 14. The CDR3 length is 16 residues.

This clonotype came up a few times. J is TRBJ2-1 and V is TRBV7-2; 10 bases line up with TRBD1. The CDR3 is 15 amino acids. Germline CDR1 and CDR2: SGHTA and FQGNSA. The V segment lost 3 bases and the J segment 2 bases; nucleotides outside the gene matches: 1. CDR3 sequence: CASSFDRGPYNEQFF. The DNA for the CDR3 is TGTGCCAGCAGCTTCGACAGGGGGCCCTACAATGAGCAGTTCTTC.

The rearrangement joins TRBV12-3 or TRBV12-4 to TRBJ2-3; 10 bases align to TRBD2. CDR3 length equals 19 residues. V shed 6 bases and J 0 bases; nucleotides not matched to a gene: 15. The CDR3 sequence is CASSLRTSGWTLSTDTQYF. In nucleotides, the CDR3 is TGTGCCAGCAGCCTTAGGACTAGCGGCTGGACTTTGAGCACAGATACGCAGTATTTT.

The genes are TRBV20-1 and TRBJ1-2, with D possibly TRBD1 on 6 matching bases. Germline loops: CDR1 DFQATT, CDR2 SNEGSKA (reference sequence). The CDR3 sequence is 13 residues long. The V gene lost 6 bases and the J gene lost 4 bases, with 15 bases spanning the gap. The CDR3, as DNA: TGCAGTGCGAGACAGGAGATTGGCTATGGCTACACCTTC. Encoded protein: CSARQEIGYGYTF.

This clonotype came up a few times. J is TRBJ1-4 and V is TRBV7-9, with D perhaps matching TRBD1 (5 bases). Germline-derived CDR1 and CDR2 are SEHNR and FQNEAQ (reference sequence). Trimming left V 8 bases short and J 8 bases short, with 24 bases between. CDR3 size: 16 residues. The CDR3 is CASGAGDPPRREKLFF. The CDR3 bases are TGTGCCAGCGGCGCTGGGGACCCTCCCAGGCGGGAAAAACTGTTTTTT.

The chain has TRBV18 and TRBJ2-3; no definite D call. CDR3 length: 16 residues. Germline CDR1 and CDR2: KGHSH and LQKENI. Trimming left V 1 base short and J 0 bases short, with 11 bases between. In DNA, the CDR3 is TGTGCCAGCTCACCACTCGGCAGTCCTAGCACAGATACGCAGTATTTT. Its translation: CASSPLGSPSTDTQYF.

This clonotype was seen only a few times. The chain combines TRBV24-1 with TRBJ2-3; D gene unclear. The CDR3 contains 13 residues. V dropped 3 bases and J dropped 1 base, with 4 bases sitting between them. Germline assignment: CDR1 KGHDR and CDR2 SFDVKD. This CDR3 is CATSDGGTDTQYF. The CDR3 DNA is TGTGCCACCAGTGATGGTGGCACAGATACGCAGTATTTT.

This clonotype was found a few times. The chain links TRBV29-1 to TRBJ1-6, with 9 bases that match TRBD1. Germline trimming cut 6 bases from V and 9 bases from J; bases unmatched to any gene: 9. The germline gives CDR1 SQVTM, CDR2 ANQGSEA. CDR3 length: 14 residues. The CDR3 DNA follows: TGCAGCGTAAGGGACAGGGAAGGGCGTTCACCCCTCCACTTT. This encodes CSVRDREGRSPLHF.

The V and J genes are TRBV28 and TRBJ2-7, with 7 nucleotides matching TRBD2. The V segment lost 8 bases and the J segment 0 bases; nucleotides outside the gene matches: 10. There are 15 residues in the CDR3. Germline V lookup: CDR1 MDHEN, CDR2 SYDVKM. The CDR3 reads CASRLAGVSSYEQYF. Written as DNA, the CDR3 is TGTGCCAGCCGCCTGGCGGGGGTAAGCTCCTACGAGCAGTACTTC.

The rearrangement uses TRBV5-1 and TRBJ2-3; D uncertain. The CDR3 consists of 13 residues. CDR1 and CDR2 (germline): SGHRS, YFSETQ. The V gene lost 4 bases and the J gene lost 2 bases, with 8 bases spanning the gap. CDR3 coding DNA: TGCGCCAGCAGCATGGGGTTCACAGATACGCAGTATTTT. This sequence encodes CASSMGFTDTQYF.

This chain connects TRBV4-3 to TRBJ1-1; 9 bases agree with TRBD1. The CDR3 consists of 15 residues. Per germline, CDR1 LGHNA and CDR2 YSLEER. J lost 6 bases, V lost 0 bases, and 5 bases had no gene match. CDR3 protein: CASSQDRDRVSEAFF. DNA for the CDR3: TGCGCCAGCAGCCAAGACCGGGACAGGGTCTCTGAAGCTTTCTTT.